The sequence of this T cell receptor beta chain was determined in a study of T cell responses to AZD1222 COVID-19 vaccine. Study-wide points: Spike-wide coverage was observed for vaccine-associated CD4 TCRs, with dominant responses at 160-218 and 743-854. After the peak T cell response, and only then, were repertoires sampled. White British donors predominated, females outnumbered males, and clonal diversity was possibly underestimated. At baseline, just 6 or 7 AZD1222 recipients tested seropositive.

As to this clone: Its target is not known.

Profiled with immunoSEQ multiplex PCR; TCRdb holds only in-frame clones, not every one. The data hold roughly 130,000 clones, with roughly 86% observed a single time. The CDR3 is 15 amino acids. Germline assignment: CDR1 LGHNA and CDR2 YSLEER. Trimming stripped 1 base from V and 4 bases from J, with 13 bases between. The receptor was derived from an adult in good health. The genes are TRBV4-3 and TRBJ1-1; D not certain. The material sequenced was peripheral blood, taken on day 0 of AZD1222 vaccination. The CDR3 DNA follows: TGCGCCAGCAGCCAAGTGGCAGGTAGATCCACTGAAGCTTTCTTT. Protein product: CASSQVAGRSTEAFF.